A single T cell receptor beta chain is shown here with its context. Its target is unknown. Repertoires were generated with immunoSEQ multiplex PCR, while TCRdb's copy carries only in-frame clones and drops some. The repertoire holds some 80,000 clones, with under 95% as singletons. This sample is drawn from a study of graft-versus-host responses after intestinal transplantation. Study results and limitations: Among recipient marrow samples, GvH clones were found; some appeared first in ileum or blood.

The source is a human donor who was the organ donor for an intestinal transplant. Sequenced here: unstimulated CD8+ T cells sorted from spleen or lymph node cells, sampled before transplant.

DNA of the CDR3: TGTGCCAGCAGTTTATCCCCGTCCCTAGGGAATCAGCCCCAGCATTTT. As protein: CASSLSPSLGNQPQHF. The chain recombines TRBV27 with TRBJ1-5; D is unresolved. This CDR3 spans 16 amino acids. Trimming removed 0 bases at V and 4 bases at J, with 13 bases between. Germline CDR1 and CDR2: MNHEY and SMNVEV (reference sequence).